The 31 T cell receptor beta chains given below trace back to one sample, sequenced in a study of T cell changes during pregnancy in multiple sclerosis. Sequencing used immunoSEQ multiplex PCR; TCRdb keeps in-frame clones, though not all of them. The data hold some 80,000 clones, with about 90% observed a single time. Material: peripheral blood, obtained in the first trimester of pregnancy. The receptors stem from a female donor in good health, enrolled as a control in a pregnancy study.

The chain is built from TRBV4-3 and TRBJ1-2; no firm D call. V lost 0 bases to trimming and J lost 6 bases, with 17 bases between them. Germline V CDR1 and CDR2: LGHNA, YSLEER. This CDR3 has 16 residues. The DNA for the CDR3 is TGCGCCAGCAGCCAAGATAATCCGGGATGGGAGGATGGCTACACCTTC. Translated, it gives CASSQDNPGWEDGYTF.

The V gene is TRBV5-1, the J gene TRBJ2-6; 7 bases are a match to TRBD2. With 4 bases clipped from V and 1 base from J, the junction kept 5 bases outside the gene matches. The CDR3 is made up of 16 amino acids. The V gene's germline CDR1 is SGHRS and CDR2 YFSETQ. The CDR3 bases are TGCGCCAGCAGCCGCCGGGGGGTGTCTGGGGCCAACGTCCTGACTTTC. Translation: CASSRRGVSGANVLTF.

This clone appeared once. The chain uses TRBV6-1 and TRBJ2-1, with 8 bases aligning to TRBD1. The V gene end was trimmed by 0 bases and the J gene end by 1 base; junction bases not matched to a gene: 5. The CDR3 sequence is 17 residues long. Per germline, CDR1 MNHNS and CDR2 SASEGT. The chain's CDR3 is CASSEAANRGSYNEQFF. The CDR3 DNA is TGTGCCAGCAGTGAAGCGGCAAACAGGGGGTCCTACAATGAGCAGTTCTTC.

The chain has TRBV29-1 and TRBJ2-7, with no clear D. The V end lost 4 bases, the J end lost 0 bases, and 7 bases lay between the germline ends. The CDR3 runs 12 residues. Germline values: CDR1 SQVTM, CDR2 ANQGSEA. The CDR3 sequence: CSVGQFSYEQYF. CDR3 DNA: TGCAGCGTTGGCCAGTTCTCCTACGAGCAGTACTTC.

This chain connects TRBV6-6 to TRBJ1-1; D not certain. The germline V gene has CDR1 MNHNY and CDR2 SVGAGI (reference sequence). The germline V and J ends were trimmed by 10 bases and 5 bases, with 14 bases remaining between them. CDR3 length: 12 amino acids. The CDR3 region is CATGRLGTEAFF. CDR3 nucleotide sequence: TGTGCCACGGGGAGGTTGGGGACTGAAGCTTTCTTT.

V gene TRBV10-1 combines with J gene TRBJ2-5; perhaps TRBD1 as D (5 bases). Germline V gene sequence: CDR1 WNHNN, CDR2 SYGVQD (reference sequence). V lost 2 bases and J 5 bases, leaving 15 bases between the germline ends. The CDR3 covers 15 residues. In DNA form, the CDR3 reads TGCGCCAGCAGTGAGAGGCCAGGGAACGCGGAGACCCAGTACTTC. Translating gives CASSERPGNAETQYF.

The chain is built from TRBV15 and TRBJ1-5; unclear D gene. V dropped 3 bases and J dropped 11 bases, with 11 bases sitting between them. Germline V gene lookup returns CDR1 LNHNV and CDR2 YYDKDF (reference sequence). This CDR3 contains 12 residues. CDR3 region: CATSSPTGAQHF. In nucleotides, the CDR3 is TGTGCCACCAGCAGCCCCACGGGAGCCCAGCATTTT.

This sequence joins TRBV5-8 and TRBJ1-5; weak D call: TRBD1 (6 bases). The germline V gene has CDR1 SGHTS and CDR2 YDEGEE. V lost 4 bases and J lost 7, with 12 bases in between. This CDR3 comprises 13 residues. DNA for the CDR3: TGTGCCAGCAGCCGGAGGGGGGGCCAGCCCCAGCATTTT. Its translation: CASSRRGGQPQHF. Full variable domain (remainder filled in from reference TRBV5-8 and TRBJ1-5): EAGVTQSPTHLIKTRGQQATLRCSPISGHTSVYWYQQALGLGLQFLLWYDEGEERNRGNFPPRFSGRQFPNYSSELNVNALELEDSALYLCASSRRGGQPQHFGDGTRLSIL.

J is TRBJ2-1 and V is TRBV19, with D possibly matching TRBD1 (6 bases). CDR3 size: 15 residues. CDR1 is LNHDA and CDR2 is SQIVND in the germline V gene (reference sequence). Trimming took 3 bases from V and 1 from J, leaving 10 bases between them. The CDR3 loop is CASSILGQSYNEQFF. DNA of the CDR3: TGTGCCAGTAGTATTCTGGGACAATCCTACAATGAGCAGTTCTTC.

V usage is TRBV6-5 and J usage is TRBJ2-7, with 8 positions matching TRBD1. The CDR3 is 16 residues long. The germline V gene encodes CDR1 MNHEY and CDR2 SVGAGI. V was pared by 2 bases and J by 2 bases, with 8 bases of the junction left unmatched. The CDR3 DNA is TGTGCCAGCAGTTACGCATACAGGGGGGCGCCCTACGAGCAGTACTTC. The encoded protein is CASSYAYRGAPYEQYF.

The chain links TRBV4-1 to TRBJ1-2, with a possible D match to TRBD1 (6 bases). Trimming cost V 1 base and J 4 bases, with 13 bases left between them. Germline loops: CDR1 MGHRA, CDR2 YSYEKL. CDR3 size: 15 residues. The CDR3 sequence: CASSQVEAGAYGYTF. The CDR3 bases are TGCGCCAGCAGCCAAGTCGAAGCAGGGGCCTATGGCTACACCTTC.

V is TRBV19 and J is TRBJ2-7, with a tentative D call TRBD2 (6 bases). Deletions cut 0 bases from V and 6 bases from J, with 15 bases between. CDR1 and CDR2 (germline): LNHDA, SQIVND (reference sequence). This CDR3 has 15 residues. CDR3 coding DNA: TGTGCCAGTAGTATAGATCTGCAGGGAGGAGGCGAGCAGTACTTC. Translated, it gives CASSIDLQGGGEQYF.

The chain links TRBV5-1 to TRBJ1-4; a weak D match, TRBD1 (5 bases). Trimming took 0 bases from V and 0 from J, leaving 21 bases between them. The V gene's germline CDR1 is SGHRS and CDR2 YFSETQ. This CDR3 is built from 20 residues. The CDR3 loop is CASSLGAAGWNSTTNEKLFF. The DNA of the CDR3 is TGCGCCAGCAGCTTGGGGGCGGCAGGGTGGAACTCCACAACTAATGAAAAACTGTTTTTT. Filled out from reference TRBV5-1 and TRBJ1-4, the complete variable domain reads KAGVTQTPRYLIKTRGQQVTLSCSPISGHRSVSWYQQTPGQGLQFLFEYFSETQRNKGNFPGRFSGRQFSNSRSEMNVSTLELGDSALYLCASSLGAAGWNSTTNEKLFFGSGTQLSVL.

In nucleotides, the CDR3 is TGTGCCAGCACCCCGGGACAGGTCTCCTACGAGCAGTACTTC. Translation gives CASTPGQVSYEQYF. The chain employs TRBV6-5 and TRBJ2-7; 8 bases agree with TRBD1. Looked up from germline, CDR1 is MNHEY and CDR2 is SVGAGI. The V and J ends lost 7 bases and 0 bases, in that order; junction bases with no gene match: 5. The CDR3 runs to 14 residues.

The chain couples TRBV9 to TRBJ2-1; TRBD2 matches 13 bases. The CDR3 has 18 amino acids. CDR1 SGDLS and CDR2 YYNGEE come from the germline V gene. With V trimmed by 4 bases and J by 5 bases, 12 bases remained unmatched. The CDR3 nucleotides read TGTGCCAGCAGCCGACGAGGACTAGCGGGAGAACGACACAATGAGCAGTTCTTC. Translated, it gives CASSRRGLAGERHNEQFF.

The rearrangement links TRBV6-5 to TRBJ1-5; D remains unclear. V lost 0 bases and J lost 5, with 11 bases in between. The germline V gene encodes CDR1 MNHEY and CDR2 SVGAGI. This CDR3 contains 15 residues. The CDR3 region has the DNA TGTGCCAGCAGTTACTCGCGGGCCGGCCATCAGCCCCAGCATTTT. Translating gives CASSYSRAGHQPQHF.

The J gene is TRBJ2-1, the V gene TRBV5-1; 8 bases line up with TRBD2. This CDR3 spans 17 amino acids. Germline V lookup: CDR1 SGHRS, CDR2 YFSETQ. Trimming took 0 bases from V and 3 from J; bases not matched to a gene: 8. In nucleotides, the CDR3 is TGCGCCAGCAGCTTGGGATCCCCTAGCGGGTTCTACAATGAGCAGTTCTTC. Encoded protein: CASSLGSPSGFYNEQFF.

This chain connects TRBV6-5 to TRBJ2-4; weak D call: TRBD1 (6 bases). V was shortened by 2 bases and J by 9 bases, with 11 bases between the two germline ends. Germline assignment: CDR1 MNHEY and CDR2 SVGAGI. The CDR3 has 13 amino acids. CDR3 in amino acids: CASSYLGAAIQYF. The CDR3 nucleotides are TGTGCCAGCAGTTACCTGGGGGCCGCCATTCAGTACTTC.

The chain carries TRBV19 and TRBJ1-1, with D hard to call. Germline loops: CDR1 LNHDA, CDR2 SQIVND (reference sequence). This CDR3 spans 12 amino acids. The V and J ends lost 10 bases and 0 bases respectively, with 9 bases between them. The CDR3 is CATRDMNTEAFF. Here the CDR3 DNA reads TGTGCCACCAGAGACATGAACACTGAAGCTTTCTTT.

The table lists this clone with a count of one. CDR3 residues: CASSPRRENQPQHF. In nucleotides, the CDR3 is TGTGCCAGCAGCCCCCGGAGAGAGAATCAGCCCCAGCATTTT. The chain links TRBV7-8 to TRBJ1-5; D remains ambiguous. Trimming pared 5 bases from V and 4 bases from J, leaving 12 bases between. CDR1 SGHVS and CDR2 FQNEAQ come from the germline V gene. This CDR3 is built from 14 residues.

The rearrangement uses TRBV21-1 and TRBJ1-1; the listed D gene, TRBD1, was not tested against the DNA. TRBV21-1 is a documented pseudogene. The CDR3 has 12 residues. This chain's CDR3 is CASIRQGREAFF. The CDR3 DNA sequence: TGTGCCAGCATACGACAGGGGAGAGAAGCTTTCTTT.

The chain couples TRBV27 to TRBJ2-1, with a weak D call TRBD2 (5 bases). Germline assignment: CDR1 MNHEY and CDR2 SMNVEV (reference sequence). With 1 base removed from V and 7 bases from J, the gap between germline ends came to 11 bases. This CDR3 has 14 amino acids. CDR3 region: CASSLFSRGNEQFF. The CDR3 region has the DNA TGTGCCAGCAGTTTATTCTCTAGAGGGAATGAGCAGTTCTTC.

V usage is TRBV28 and J usage is TRBJ1-5; D unclear. V was clipped by 7 bases and J by 6 bases, with 10 bases between them. Germline V gene data show CDR1 as MDHEN and CDR2 as SYDVKM. This CDR3 contains 12 residues. The CDR3 here is CASKGRGQPQHF. In nucleotides, the CDR3 is TGTGCCAGCAAAGGGAGAGGTCAGCCCCAGCATTTT.

The genes are TRBV28 and TRBJ1-4, with no clear D. The germline CDR1 and CDR2 sequences are MDHEN and SYDVKM. V lost 5 bases and J 8 bases, leaving 15 bases between the germline ends. There are 14 residues in the CDR3. CDR3 in amino acids: CASSPDSPWEKLFF. The CDR3 DNA is TGTGCCAGCAGTCCGGACTCCCCTTGGGAAAAACTGTTTTTT.

The genes are TRBV18 and TRBJ1-1, with TRBD1 as a possible D gene (5 bases). Germline CDR1 reads KGHSH; CDR2 reads LQKENI. V dropped 6 bases and J dropped 1 base, with 9 bases sitting between them. CDR3 length: 13 residues. The CDR3 region has the DNA TGTGCCAGCTCCCCCGGGGGGAACACTGAAGCTTTCTTT. As protein: CASSPGGNTEAFF.

This chain uses TRBV9 with TRBJ2-4; TRBD2 matches at 12 bases. The germline gives CDR1 SGDLS, CDR2 YYNGEE. The CDR3 runs to 17 residues. Trimming took 2 bases from V and 5 from J; bases not matched to a gene: 8. The CDR3 here is CASSVRASGGAENIQYF. The DNA of the CDR3 is TGTGCCAGCAGCGTTAGGGCTAGCGGGGGGGCAGAAAACATTCAGTACTTC.

The chain recombines TRBV6-1 with TRBJ1-4; 8 bases line up with TRBD1. Germline CDR1 and CDR2: MNHNS and SASEGT. The CDR3 has 15 amino acids. With V trimmed by 3 bases and J by 1 base, 1 base remained unmatched. CDR3 nucleotides: TGTGCCAGCAGTGATGGACAGGGAACTAATGAAAAACTGTTTTTT. Protein sequence: CASSDGQGTNEKLFF.

The J gene is TRBJ2-5, the V gene TRBV7-2; 7 bases map to TRBD2. J lost 1 base, V lost 4 bases, and 6 bases had no gene match. The length of the CDR3 is 15 residues. From germline, CDR1 is SGHTA and CDR2 FQGNSA. The CDR3 spells CASSSGGLPQETQYF. The CDR3, as DNA: TGTGCCAGCAGCTCCGGGGGACTACCCCAAGAGACCCAGTACTTC.

The chain carries TRBV18 and TRBJ2-1; 11 bases are a match to TRBD2. Germline CDR1 and CDR2: KGHSH and LQKENI. The trim removed 2 bases at V and 9 bases at J, leaving 6 bases unmatched. The CDR3 covers 15 residues. CDR3 nucleotide sequence: TGTGCCAGCTCACCAGTTAGCGGGGGGGCCAGTGAGCAGTTCTTC. This translates into CASSPVSGGASEQFF.

The CDR3 is CASSSNGGDSYNEQFF. CDR3 bases: TGTGCCAGCAGCTCCAACGGGGGGGACAGTTACAATGAGCAGTTCTTC. The chain employs TRBV7-2 and TRBJ2-1, with D possibly being TRBD2 (8 bases). CDR1 is SGHTA and CDR2 is FQGNSA in the germline V gene. The V gene lost 4 bases and the J gene lost 4 bases, with 17 bases spanning the gap. CDR3 length equals 16 residues.

This chain links TRBV9 with TRBJ2-7, with D perhaps matching TRBD2 (5 bases). Germline V gives CDR1 SGDLS, CDR2 YYNGEE. The CDR3 is 17 amino acids. The V and J ends lost 4 bases and 4 bases respectively, with 24 bases between them. The CDR3 reads CASSPRGGGATRYEQYF. CDR3 DNA sequence: TGTGCCAGCAGCCCCCGAGGAGGAGGAGCGACGCGGTACGAGCAGTACTTC.